This T cell receptor (beta chain) was documented in a study of response to subunit inactivated influenza vaccine. General observations from the study: Few additional T cells are recruited per seasonal influenza vaccination, authors suggested.

The V segment lost 7 bases and the J segment 0 bases; nucleotides outside the gene matches: 6. Germline CDR1 MDHEN, CDR2 SYDVKM. This CDR3 has 16 residues. About this clonotype itself: Its target is unknown.

Each CDR3 protein is one row after TCRdb ran MiXCR on the RT-PCR reads. In the table there are 500,000 to 600,000 distinct CDR3 sequences, 7.5% to 8.5% of which are singletons. This sequence originates from a man aged 50-75 years who received an inactivated influenza vaccine. The sample was PBMCs from blood, taken around 25 months after vaccination. The chain couples TRBV28 to TRBJ2-3; 11 bases are a match to TRBD2. Here the CDR3 reads CASTASGGPSTDTQYF. CDR3 sequence (DNA): TGTGCCAGCACCGCTAGCGGGGGGCCTAGCACAGATACGCAGTATTTT.